These 2 T cell receptor beta chains share one sample of origin, sequenced in a study of CD8 T cells in Susac syndrome. Random hexamers were used to reverse transcribe the RNA input (about 0.5 to 1 ug). MiXCR, applied by TCRdb to the immunoSEQ multiplex PCR reads, yields one record per CDR3 protein. The top ten clones hold more than 0.095% of a sample with some 130,000 distinct CDR3 sequences, about 95% of them seen once. The material sequenced was CD4+ T cells from PBMCs. All receptors come from a human donor in good health.

The V call is TRBV20-1, the J call TRBJ2-1; TRBD2 matches 15 bases. Trimming at V came to 3 bases and at J to 7 bases, leaving 7 bases not matched to a gene. There are 16 residues in the CDR3. Per germline, CDR1 DFQATT and CDR2 SNEGSKA (reference sequence). The CDR3 DNA sequence: TGCAGTGCTAGTGGATGGGGGACTAGCGGGAGGAATGAGCAGTTCTTC. This sequence encodes CSASGWGTSGRNEQFF.

This sequence joins TRBV15 and TRBJ2-6; no reliable D call. Germline V gives CDR1 LNHNV, CDR2 YYDKDF (reference sequence). The V end lost 3 bases, the J end lost 0 bases, and 6 bases lay between the germline ends. The CDR3 runs to 15 residues. The CDR3 region has the DNA TGTGCCACCAGCAGGCAGGACTCTGGGGCCAACGTCCTGACTTTC. Translated: CATSRQDSGANVLTF.